The clone carrying this T cell receptor (beta chain) has a handful of counts. The data belong to a study of beta chain features in type 1 diabetes. The germline V gene has CDR1 SNHLY and CDR2 FYNNEI. The CDR3 consists of 15 residues. J was trimmed by 5 bases and V by 6 bases; bases with no gene match: 6. Every bit of the isolated RNA underwent reverse transcription, so sequencing read expressed TCRB transcripts. Clones were read by immunoSEQ multiplex PCR, and TCRdb kept only the in-frame ones, dropping some. This sample has some 220,000 clones, with approximately 10% found just once. Sequenced sample: central memory CD4+ T cells from blood. This chain connects TRBV2 to TRBJ2-5; 13 positions match TRBD2. The clonotype comes from a man aged 18 to 35 in good health. The CDR3 is CASSAGLAGVETQYF. The CDR3 DNA follows: TGTGCCAGCAGCGCTGGACTAGCGGGGGTGGAGACCCAGTACTTC.